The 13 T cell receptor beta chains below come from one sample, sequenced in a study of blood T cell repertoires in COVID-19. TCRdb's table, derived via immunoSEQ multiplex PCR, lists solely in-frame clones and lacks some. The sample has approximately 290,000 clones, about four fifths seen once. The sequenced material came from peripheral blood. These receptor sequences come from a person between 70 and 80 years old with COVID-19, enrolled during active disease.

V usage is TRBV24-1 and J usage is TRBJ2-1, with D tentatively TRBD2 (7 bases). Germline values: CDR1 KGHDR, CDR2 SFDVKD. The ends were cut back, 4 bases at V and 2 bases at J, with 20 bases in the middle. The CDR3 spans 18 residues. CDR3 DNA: TGTGCCACCAGTGAACAGGGACAAGCGGGACCCACCTACAATGAGCAGTTCTTC. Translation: CATSEQGQAGPTYNEQFF.

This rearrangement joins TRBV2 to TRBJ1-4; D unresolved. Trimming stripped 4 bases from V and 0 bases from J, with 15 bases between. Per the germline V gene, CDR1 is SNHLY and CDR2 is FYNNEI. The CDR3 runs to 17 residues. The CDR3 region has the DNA TGTGCCAGCAGTGGCCAGCGAGGCGGGGCAACTAATGAAAAACTGTTTTTT. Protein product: CASSGQRGGATNEKLFF. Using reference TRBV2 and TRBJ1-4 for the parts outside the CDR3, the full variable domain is EPEVTQTPSHQVTQMGQEVILRCVPISNHLYFYWYRQILGQKVEFLVSFYNNEISEKSEIFDDQFSVERPDGSNFTLKIRSTKLEDSAMYFCASSGQRGGATNEKLFFGSGTQLSVL.

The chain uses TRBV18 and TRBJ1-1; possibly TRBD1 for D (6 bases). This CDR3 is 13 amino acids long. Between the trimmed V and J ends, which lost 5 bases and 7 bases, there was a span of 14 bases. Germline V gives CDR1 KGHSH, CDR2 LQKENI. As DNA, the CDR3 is TGTGCCAGCTCAGCGGGGGGCGCGGATGAAGCTTTCTTT. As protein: CASSAGGADEAFF.

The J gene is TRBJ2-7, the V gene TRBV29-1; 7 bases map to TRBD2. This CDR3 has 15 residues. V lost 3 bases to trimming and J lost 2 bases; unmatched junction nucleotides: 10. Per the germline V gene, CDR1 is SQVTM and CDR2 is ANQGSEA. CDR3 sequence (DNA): TGCAGCGTTGAGGCCCCCAGCGGGGTCCCCTACGAGCAGTACTTC. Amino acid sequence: CSVEAPSGVPYEQYF.

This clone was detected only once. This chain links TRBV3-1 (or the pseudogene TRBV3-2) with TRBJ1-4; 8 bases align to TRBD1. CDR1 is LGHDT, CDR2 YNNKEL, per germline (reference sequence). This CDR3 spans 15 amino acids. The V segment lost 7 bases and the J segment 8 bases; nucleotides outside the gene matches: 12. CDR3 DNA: TGTGCCAGCAAGGGTCGAGGACAGGGACAGGAAAAACTGTTTTTT. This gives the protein CASKGRGQGQEKLFF.

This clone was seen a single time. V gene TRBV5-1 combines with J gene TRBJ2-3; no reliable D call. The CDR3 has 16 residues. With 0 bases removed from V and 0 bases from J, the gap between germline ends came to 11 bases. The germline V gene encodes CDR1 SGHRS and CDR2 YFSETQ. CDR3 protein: CASSLEAEASTDTQYF. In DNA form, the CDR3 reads TGCGCCAGCAGCTTGGAGGCGGAAGCTAGCACAGATACGCAGTATTTT.

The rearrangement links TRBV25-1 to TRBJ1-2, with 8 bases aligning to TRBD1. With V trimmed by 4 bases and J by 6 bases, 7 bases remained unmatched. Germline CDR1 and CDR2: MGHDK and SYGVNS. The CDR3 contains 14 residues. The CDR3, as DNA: TGTGCCAGCAGTGCCTTGGGACAGGTTAATGGCTACACCTTC. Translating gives CASSALGQVNGYTF.

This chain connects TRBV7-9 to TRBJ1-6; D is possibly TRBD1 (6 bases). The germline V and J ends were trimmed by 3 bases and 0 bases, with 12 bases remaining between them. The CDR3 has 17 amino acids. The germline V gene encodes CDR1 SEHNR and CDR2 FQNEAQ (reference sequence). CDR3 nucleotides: TGTGCCAGCAGCTTCGGGACACCGAGCTCCTATAATTCACCCCTCCACTTT. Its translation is CASSFGTPSSYNSPLHF.

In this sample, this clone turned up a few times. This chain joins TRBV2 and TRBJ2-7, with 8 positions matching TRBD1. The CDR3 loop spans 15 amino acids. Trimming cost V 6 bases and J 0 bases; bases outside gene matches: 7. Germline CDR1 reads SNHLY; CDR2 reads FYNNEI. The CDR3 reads CASRIPGQASYEQYF. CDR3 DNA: TGTGCCAGCAGGATACCGGGACAGGCCTCCTACGAGCAGTACTTC. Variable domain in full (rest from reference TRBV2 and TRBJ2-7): EPEVTQTPSHQVTQMGQEVILRCVPISNHLYFYWYRQILGQKVEFLVSFYNNEISEKSEIFDDQFSVERPDGSNFTLKIRSTKLEDSAMYFCASRIPGQASYEQYFGPGTRLTVT.

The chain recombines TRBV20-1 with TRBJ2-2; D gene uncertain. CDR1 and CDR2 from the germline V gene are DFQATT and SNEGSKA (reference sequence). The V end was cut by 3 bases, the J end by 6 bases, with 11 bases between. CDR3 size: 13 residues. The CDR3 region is CSASGRGSGELFF. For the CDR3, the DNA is TGCAGTGCTAGTGGTAGAGGTTCCGGGGAGCTGTTTTTT.

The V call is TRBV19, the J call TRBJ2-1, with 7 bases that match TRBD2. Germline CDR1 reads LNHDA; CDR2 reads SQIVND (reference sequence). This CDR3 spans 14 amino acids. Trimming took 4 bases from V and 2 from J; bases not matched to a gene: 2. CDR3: CASSKGTTYNEQFF. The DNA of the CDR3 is TGTGCCAGTAGTAAAGGGACTACCTACAATGAGCAGTTCTTC. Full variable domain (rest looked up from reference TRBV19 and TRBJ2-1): DGGITQSPKYLFRKEGQNVTLSCEQNLNHDAMYWYRQDPGQGLRLIYYSQIVNDFQKGDIAEGYSVSREKKESFPLTVTSAQKNPTAFYLCASSKGTTYNEQFFGPGTRLTVL.

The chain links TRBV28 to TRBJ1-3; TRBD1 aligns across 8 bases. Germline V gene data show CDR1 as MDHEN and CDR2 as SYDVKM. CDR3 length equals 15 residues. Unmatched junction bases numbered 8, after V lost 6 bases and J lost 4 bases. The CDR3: CASSADRERGNTIYF. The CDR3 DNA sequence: TGTGCCAGCAGCGCGGACAGGGAAAGAGGAAACACCATATATTTT. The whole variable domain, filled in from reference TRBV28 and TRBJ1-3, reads DVKVTQSSRYLVKRTGEKVFLECVQDMDHENMFWYRQDPGLGLRLIYFSYDVKMKEKGDIPEGYSVSREKKERFSLILESASTNQTSMYLCASSADRERGNTIYFGEGSWLTVV.

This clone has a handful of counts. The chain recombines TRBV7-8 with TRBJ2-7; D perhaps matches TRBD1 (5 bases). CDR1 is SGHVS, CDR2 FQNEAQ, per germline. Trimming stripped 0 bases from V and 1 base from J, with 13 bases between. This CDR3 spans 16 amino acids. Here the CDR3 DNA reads TGTGCCAGCAGCTTAGCGCCGGCAGGGTTATCCTACGAGCAGTACTTC. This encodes CASSLAPAGLSYEQYF.